The clone carrying this TCR beta chain was counted between two and nine times. As yet, its antigen is unknown. This sample stems from a study of high-grade serous ovarian cancer treatment subgroups. Study as a whole: Samples averaged about 15,000 reads and approximately 7,000 unique TCR beta rearrangements. Study results and limitations: CDR1 and CDR2 were left unanalyzed; analyses focused on CDR3.

Trimming shortened V by 4 bases and J by 3 bases, and 11 bases separated the two germline ends. CDR3 size: 14 residues. CDR1 and CDR2 (germline): SGHKS, YYEKEE (reference sequence). The assay was immunoSEQ multiplex PCR, and TCRdb's table has in-frame clones only and misses some. The sample includes about 30,000 clones, 84% of them seen just once. Tumor samples were obtained before definitive surgery or chemotherapy. The sequencing input was tumor tissue. V gene TRBV5-5 combines with J gene TRBJ1-3; the D is unclear. The sequence was collected from a human donor with high-grade serous ovarian cancer. This CDR3 is CASSHSQDGNTIYF. For the CDR3, the DNA is TGTGCCAGCAGCCACTCGCAGGATGGAAACACCATATATTTT.